The 18 T cell receptor beta chains in this list originate from one sample, sequenced in a study of beta chain features in type 1 diabetes. Of the isolated RNA, all was reverse transcribed, and so the sequenced material was expressed TCRB transcripts. The repertoire was sequenced with immunoSEQ multiplex PCR; TCRdb's copy has only in-frame clones and lacks some. The sample records about 470,000 clones, approximately 28% being singletons. Input material: naive CD4+ T cells from blood. These receptors originate from a young man in good health.

This clone was counted once. V is TRBV7-9 and J is TRBJ2-7; 8 bases map to TRBD1. This CDR3 contains 14 residues. Germline CDR1 and CDR2: SEHNR and FQNEAQ (reference sequence). V lost 5 bases, J lost 5 bases, and 8 bases stayed unmatched. The CDR3 loop is CASSPRTGLDEQYF. CDR3 sequence (DNA): TGTGCCAGCAGCCCCCGGACAGGGCTGGACGAGCAGTACTTC.

This chain uses TRBV5-4 with TRBJ2-7; TRBD2 is a possible D gene (5 bases). The CDR3 is 14 residues long. Trimming took off 4 bases at V and 3 bases at J, with 14 bases between the two ends. CDR1 and CDR2 from the germline V gene are SGHNT and YYREEE (reference sequence). This chain's CDR3 is CASSLSGGFYEQYF. For the CDR3, the DNA is TGTGCCAGCAGCCTGTCCGGCGGGTTCTACGAGCAGTACTTC.

The V and J genes are TRBV10-3 and TRBJ2-3, with 8 positions matching TRBD2. CDR3 length: 16 amino acids. The V gene end was trimmed by 6 bases and the J gene end by 6 bases; junction bases not matched to a gene: 14. Looked up from germline, CDR1 is ENHRY and CDR2 is SYGVKD. This CDR3 reads CAIRETKGLVLDTQYF. CDR3 DNA: TGTGCCATCAGGGAGACAAAGGGACTAGTTTTGGATACGCAGTATTTT.

This clone was counted only a few times. The gene calls are TRBV5-1 and TRBJ2-3; 7 nucleotides match TRBD1. V trimming: 5 bases; J trimming: 5 bases; junction bases outside the gene matches: 5. The CDR3 consists of 13 residues. Germline assignment: CDR1 SGHRS and CDR2 YFSETQ. The CDR3 bases are TGCGCCAGCAGTGCAGGACAGGAAGATACGCAGTATTTT. Translated: CASSAGQEDTQYF.

This clone was seen only a few times. This sample also contains other DNA sequences that code for the same CDR3. CDR3 sequence: CASSDRVNTEAFF. For the CDR3, the DNA is TGTGCCAGCAGCGACAGGGTAAACACTGAAGCTTTCTTT. This chain links TRBV2 with TRBJ1-1; 7 bases align to TRBD1. V shed 6 bases, J shed 2 bases, and the junction held 3 bases outside the gene matches. Germline V gene sequence: CDR1 SNHLY, CDR2 FYNNEI. The CDR3 extends over 13 amino acids.

V and J are TRBV25-1 and TRBJ2-3; TRBD2 matches at 11 bases. Germline trimming cut 2 bases from V and 5 bases from J; bases unmatched to any gene: 3. Germline assignment: CDR1 MGHDK and CDR2 SYGVNS. CDR3 size: 15 residues. The CDR3 DNA follows: TGTGCCAGCAGTGAAATAGCGGGAGGGATAGATACGCAGTATTTT. Protein product: CASSEIAGGIDTQYF.

A few counts support this clone. The chain combines TRBV30 with TRBJ1-4; 10 bases are a match to TRBD1. V gave up 4 bases and J gave up 9 bases; unmatched junction bases: 8. The CDR3 is 14 amino acids. Germline values: CDR1 GTSNPN, CDR2 SVGIG (reference sequence). The CDR3 DNA reads TGTGCCTGGAACATCGGGACAGGGGATCAAAAACTGTTTTTT. It codes for CAWNIGTGDQKLFF.

In its sample, this clone was seen a few times. The chain employs TRBV30 and TRBJ2-1; the match to TRBD2 covers 9 bases. The germline V gene has CDR1 GTSNPN and CDR2 SVGIG (reference sequence). The trim removed 8 bases at V and 5 bases at J, leaving 7 bases unmatched. The CDR3 contains 13 residues. The CDR3 is CALKAGGNNEQFF. CDR3 DNA sequence: TGTGCCCTTAAAGCGGGGGGAAACAATGAGCAGTTCTTC.

This clone occurred a few times. This sequence joins TRBV29-1 and TRBJ2-5; tentatively, D is TRBD1 or TRBD2 (7 bases each). Trimming stripped 7 bases from V and 5 bases from J, with 20 bases between. The CDR3 runs 14 residues. Looked up from germline, CDR1 is SQVTM and CDR2 is ANQGSEA. The CDR3 region has the DNA TGCAGCGGGGAGGGACAGACTCCCGGGGAGACCCAGTACTTC. Translation: CSGEGQTPGETQYF.

This clone showed up just a few times. Here the CDR3 DNA reads TGCGCCAGCAGCTCGGCGGTCCAAGAGACCCAGTACTTC. Translating gives CASSSAVQETQYF. The chain is built from TRBV5-1 and TRBJ2-5; D remains unclear. The CDR3 length is 13 residues. CDR1 and CDR2 from the germline V gene are SGHRS and YFSETQ. The germline V and J ends were trimmed by 3 bases and 1 base, with 7 bases remaining between them.

The rearrangement uses TRBV10-1 and TRBJ1-1, with TRBD1 as a possible D gene (6 bases). Germline V lookup: CDR1 WNHNN, CDR2 SYGVQD (reference sequence). The CDR3 consists of 14 residues. V was trimmed by 2 bases and J by 1 base, leaving 8 bases between them. The CDR3 is CASSEVRGNTEAFF. The DNA of the CDR3 is TGCGCCAGCAGTGAGGTCAGGGGGAACACTGAAGCTTTCTTT.

The gene calls are TRBV19 and TRBJ2-5; 9 bases line up with TRBD1. CDR1 and CDR2 (germline): LNHDA, SQIVND (reference sequence). CDR3 size: 16 residues. Trimming took 5 bases from V and 5 from J; bases not matched to a gene: 12. CDR3 coding DNA: TGTGCCAGTAGTCCACTCCCGGGACAGGGATCGGAGACCCAGTACTTC. Translated, it gives CASSPLPGQGSETQYF.

J is TRBJ2-1 and V is TRBV7-7, with 7 bases identical to TRBD2. This CDR3 is 13 amino acids long. V shed 2 bases, J shed 9 bases, and the junction held 4 bases outside the gene matches. The germline gives CDR1 SSHAT, CDR2 FNYEAQ (reference sequence). The CDR3 region has the DNA TGTGCCAGCAGCTTAATGACGGGGGGTGAGCAGTTCTTC. Protein product: CASSLMTGGEQFF.

The V and J genes are TRBV11-1 and TRBJ2-5; possibly TRBD1 for D (5 bases). The CDR3 length is 14 residues. V was pared by 6 bases and J by 1 base, with 12 bases between. Germline loops: CDR1 SGHAT, CDR2 FQDESV (reference sequence). The CDR3 is CASRGTDSQETQYF. DNA for the CDR3: TGTGCCAGCAGGGGAACCGACAGCCAAGAGACCCAGTACTTC.

The chain couples TRBV6-1 to TRBJ2-7; D is undetermined. The CDR3 is 14 residues long. Germline loops: CDR1 MNHNS, CDR2 SASEGT. V was clipped by 4 bases and J by 2 bases, with 12 bases between them. Here the CDR3 reads CASSGLTVTYEQYF. CDR3 DNA sequence: TGTGCCAGCAGTGGTCTCACCGTCACCTACGAGCAGTACTTC.

V and J are TRBV11-2 and TRBJ2-1; 7 bases are a match to TRBD1. The CDR3 loop spans 15 amino acids. V dropped 5 bases and J dropped 3; count of bases not matched to a gene: 7. Germline loops: CDR1 SGHAT, CDR2 FQNNGV. Here the CDR3 reads CASSRSGTVYNEQFF. CDR3 DNA sequence: TGTGCCAGCAGCCGTTCCGGGACAGTCTACAATGAGCAGTTCTTC.

V and J are TRBV18 and TRBJ2-7, with D uncertain. V gave up 3 bases and J gave up 5 bases, with 14 bases separating them. The CDR3 has 14 amino acids. CDR1 is KGHSH, CDR2 LQKENI, per germline. The CDR3 loop is CASSPQTQSHEQYF. Written as DNA, the CDR3 is TGTGCCAGCTCACCGCAGACACAATCCCACGAGCAGTACTTC. Combining the CDR3 with reference TRBV18 and TRBJ2-7 gives the whole variable domain NAGVMQNPRHLVRRRGQEARLRCSPMKGHSHVYWYRQLPEEGLKFMVYLQKENIIDESGMPKERFSAEFPKEGPSILRIQQVVRGDSAAYFCASSPQTQSHEQYFGPGTRLTVT.

The V and J genes are TRBV7-2 and TRBJ2-7; 13 bases align to TRBD2. After removal of 5 bases from V and 4 bases from J, the junction contained 5 bases not matched to a gene. The CDR3 contains 15 residues. In germline, CDR1 is SGHTA, CDR2 FQGNSA. The CDR3 sequence: CASSLRLAGGYEQYF. The CDR3 nucleotides are TGTGCCAGCAGCCTCAGACTAGCGGGAGGTTACGAGCAGTACTTC.